The 23 T cell receptor beta chains below come from one sample, sequenced in a study of T cell responses to AZD1222 COVID-19 vaccine. Profiling relied on immunoSEQ multiplex PCR, and the TCRdb table lists in-frame clones only, not all of them. The sample carries about 120,000 clones, 91% recorded once. Material: peripheral blood, obtained on day 0 of AZD1222 vaccination. Receptors were obtained from an adult in good health.

This clone was counted once. The gene calls are TRBV5-5 and TRBJ2-3; no firm D call. Germline V lookup: CDR1 SGHKS, CDR2 YYEKEE (reference sequence). The CDR3 totals 11 residues. Trimming took off 4 bases at V and 5 bases at J, with 5 bases between the two ends. The CDR3 sequence: CASSPLDTQYF. The CDR3 nucleotides are TGTGCCAGCAGCCCGTTAGATACGCAGTATTTT.

This rearrangement joins TRBV21-1 to TRBJ1-1. TRBV21-1 has pseudogene status. CDR3 length: 15 amino acids. CDR3 amino acids: CASPPQSVGNTEAFF. The DNA for the CDR3 is TGTGCCAGTCCGCCCCAGAGTGTGGGGAACACTGAAGCTTTCTTT.

This clone has just one count. The gene calls are TRBV15 and TRBJ2-1, with 11 nucleotides matching TRBD1. Germline loops: CDR1 LNHNV, CDR2 YYDKDF (reference sequence). The CDR3 has 17 amino acids. With V trimmed by 0 bases and J by 9 bases, 10 bases remained unmatched. CDR3 region: CATSRDGGGQGVGEQFF. The CDR3 DNA reads as TGTGCCACCAGCAGAGATGGAGGGGGACAGGGGGTTGGTGAGCAGTTCTTC.

This sequence joins TRBV6-2 or TRBV6-3 and TRBJ1-5; D gene ambiguous. Germline V gene sequence: CDR1 MNHEY, CDR2 SVGEGT. V dropped 5 bases and J dropped 0 bases, with 8 bases sitting between them. This CDR3 is 14 amino acids long. The CDR3 DNA reads TGTGCCAGCAGTGAGGATAATAGCAATCAGCCCCAGCATTTT. Translated: CASSEDNSNQPQHF.

In DNA form, the CDR3 reads TGTGCCAGCAATCCGGACAGGGGTGGCTATGGCTACACCTTC. It yields the protein CASNPDRGGYGYTF. The chain combines TRBV6-5 with TRBJ1-2; 9 positions agree with TRBD1. With 7 bases clipped from V and 4 bases from J, the junction kept 7 bases outside the gene matches. CDR1 and CDR2 (germline): MNHEY, SVGAGI. The CDR3 is made up of 14 amino acids.

The chain links TRBV28 to TRBJ2-7; a weak D match, TRBD2 (6 bases). This CDR3 spans 13 amino acids. The germline V and J ends were trimmed by 8 bases and 6 bases, with 17 bases remaining between them. Germline V gene sequence: CDR1 MDHEN, CDR2 SYDVKM. The CDR3 region is CASRGAPGTEQYF. The CDR3 nucleotides are TGTGCCAGCCGCGGGGCTCCCGGGACCGAGCAGTACTTC.

DNA of the CDR3: TGTGCCAGCAGCTTAACTATGGCGGGGGCTGGGGGCTACACCTTC. It encodes CASSLTMAGAGGYTF. The V and J genes are TRBV11-2 and TRBJ1-2, with D perhaps TRBD1 (6 bases). The CDR3 has 15 amino acids. The V end lost 2 bases, the J end lost 8 bases, and 18 bases lay between the germline ends. The germline V gene encodes CDR1 SGHAT and CDR2 FQNNGV.

The gene calls are TRBV6-4 and TRBJ1-6, with a weak D call TRBD1 (5 bases). The V and J ends lost 1 base and 13 bases respectively, with 11 bases between them. Germline assignment: CDR1 MRHNA and CDR2 SNTAGT. The CDR3 has 13 residues. The CDR3 loop reads CASSDFQGAPLHF. As DNA, the CDR3 is TGTGCCAGCAGTGACTTTCAGGGAGCCCCCCTCCACTTT.

This clone was observed once. The genes are TRBV10-3 and TRBJ1-1, with D possibly being TRBD1 (6 bases). Germline values: CDR1 ENHRY, CDR2 SYGVKD. The CDR3 consists of 12 residues. The V end was cut by 11 bases, the J end by 1 base, with 11 bases between. This chain's CDR3 is CAHETGNTEAFF. DNA of the CDR3: TGTGCCCACGAGACAGGGAACACTGAAGCTTTCTTT.

The J gene is TRBJ1-2, the V gene TRBV7-8, with 7 bases identical to TRBD1. CDR3 length: 14 amino acids. V lost 2 bases and J lost 2; bases outside the gene matches: 2. Germline CDR1 reads SGHVS; CDR2 reads FQNEAQ. CDR3 nucleotides: TGTGCCAGCAGCTTAACAGGGGCGAACTATGGCTACACCTTC. It yields the protein CASSLTGANYGYTF.

The chain employs TRBV5-1 and TRBJ2-1; TRBD1 matches at 10 bases. J gave up 3 bases and V 4 bases, and 4 bases lay outside the gene matches. The length of the CDR3 is 15 residues. Per germline, CDR1 SGHRS and CDR2 YFSETQ. For the CDR3, the DNA is TGCGCCAGCAGCGTAGGGACAGGGGACTACAATGAGCAGTTCTTC. Translating it yields CASSVGTGDYNEQFF.

This sequence joins TRBV2 and TRBJ2-7; either TRBD1 or TRBD2 may fit D (7 bases each). The length of the CDR3 is 14 residues. The germline V and J ends were trimmed by 2 bases and 2 bases, with 10 bases remaining between them. CDR1 is SNHLY, CDR2 FYNNEI, per germline. As DNA, the CDR3 is TGTGCCAGCAGTGAACAGGGGGGGGCCTACGAGCAGTACTTC. This translates into CASSEQGGAYEQYF.

The genes are TRBV6-2 or TRBV6-3 and TRBJ2-7; 7 bases are a match to TRBD1. V trimming: 5 bases; J trimming: 0 bases; junction bases outside the gene matches: 13. Per germline, CDR1 MNHEY and CDR2 SVGEGT. The length of the CDR3 is 17 residues. CDR3 loop: CASSQQSSWDSSYEQYF. For the CDR3, the DNA is TGTGCCAGCAGTCAACAGTCCTCTTGGGACAGCTCCTACGAGCAGTACTTC.

This clone was counted once. The chain is built from TRBV2 and TRBJ1-2; 7 nucleotides line up with TRBD1. Trimming at V came to 5 bases and at J to 3 bases, leaving 3 bases not matched to a gene. The V gene's germline CDR1 is SNHLY and CDR2 FYNNEI. There are 13 residues in the CDR3. CDR3 residues: CASSRQGDYGYTF. The CDR3 DNA reads as TGTGCCAGCAGTCGACAGGGCGACTATGGCTACACCTTC. The variable domain in full, completed from reference TRBV2 and TRBJ1-2, reads EPEVTQTPSHQVTQMGQEVILRCVPISNHLYFYWYRQILGQKVEFLVSFYNNEISEKSEIFDDQFSVERPDGSNFTLKIRSTKLEDSAMYFCASSRQGDYGYTFGSGTRLTVV.

This rearrangement joins TRBV19 to TRBJ1-1; 12 bases are shared with TRBD1. Trimming took 7 bases from V and 1 from J; bases not matched to a gene: 4. The CDR3 consists of 15 residues. CDR1 is LNHDA and CDR2 is SQIVND in the germline V gene (reference sequence). The CDR3 DNA follows: TGTGCCAGTATCCGGGACAGGGGGCGGAACACTGAAGCTTTCTTT. Translation: CASIRDRGRNTEAFF. Full variable domain (outside the CDR3, taken from reference TRBV19 and TRBJ1-1): DGGITQSPKYLFRKEGQNVTLSCEQNLNHDAMYWYRQDPGQGLRLIYYSQIVNDFQKGDIAEGYSVSREKKESFPLTVTSAQKNPTAFYLCASIRDRGRNTEAFFGQGTRLTVV.

This clone was counted a single time. This chain connects TRBV2 to TRBJ1-2; D is unclear. The CDR3 is made up of 16 amino acids. The V and J ends lost 8 bases and 3 bases respectively, with 22 bases between them. In germline, CDR1 is SNHLY, CDR2 FYNNEI. The CDR3 region has the DNA TGTGCCAGCTCAAAGGTCGGATGGCCCCTCGACTATGGCTACACCTTC. Protein sequence: CASSKVGWPLDYGYTF.

J is TRBJ2-2 and V is TRBV19; 7 bases map to TRBD2. The germline CDR1 and CDR2 sequences are LNHDA and SQIVND (reference sequence). The CDR3 runs to 14 residues. Losses at the gene ends were 4 bases for V and 5 bases for J; bases not matched to a gene: 4. CDR3 residues: CASSKGRGTGELFF. The CDR3 DNA follows: TGTGCCAGTAGTAAAGGGCGGGGGACCGGGGAGCTGTTTTTT.

This sequence joins TRBV5-1 and TRBJ2-7; the D gene could be TRBD1 or TRBD2 (5 bases each). The CDR3 runs to 18 residues. Trimming took off 0 bases at V and 0 bases at J, with 19 bases between the two ends. Germline CDR1 and CDR2: SGHRS and YFSETQ. The CDR3 DNA is TGCGCCAGCAGCTTGGGCCCCCTAGGGAAGGGGAGCTCCTACGAGCAGTACTTC. This gives the protein CASSLGPLGKGSSYEQYF.

This chain uses TRBV7-8 with TRBJ1-2, with 8 nucleotides matching TRBD1. The V gene end was trimmed by 5 bases and the J gene end by 8 bases; junction bases not matched to a gene: 10. The CDR3 runs to 14 residues. Germline V gene data show CDR1 as SGHVS and CDR2 as FQNEAQ. This CDR3 reads CASSIPETGVGYTF. CDR3 nucleotide sequence: TGTGCCAGCAGCATCCCAGAGACAGGGGTCGGCTACACCTTC. Supplemented by reference TRBV7-8 and TRBJ1-2, the full variable domain reads GAGVSQSPRYKVAKRGQDVALRCDPISGHVSLFWYQQALGQGPEFLTYFQNEAQLDKSGLPSDRFFAERPEGSVSTLKIQRTQQEDSAVYLCASSIPETGVGYTFGSGTRLTVV.

The chain uses TRBV5-4 and TRBJ2-2; unclear D gene. Germline V CDR1 and CDR2: SGHNT, YYREEE (reference sequence). V was trimmed by 0 bases and J by 9 bases, leaving 12 bases between them. This CDR3 spans 14 amino acids. CDR3 nucleotide sequence: TGTGCCAGCAGCTTGGAGGCAGTTAATAGGGAGCTGTTTTTT. Its translation is CASSLEAVNRELFF.

The rearrangement links TRBV7-2 to TRBJ2-7; D unclear. Germline assignment: CDR1 SGHTA and CDR2 FQGNSA. This CDR3 is 12 amino acids long. V shed 4 bases and J shed 3 bases, with 7 bases lying between them. The DNA of the CDR3 is TGTGCCAGCAGCTCAACAGTCTACGAGCAGTACTTC. Translated, it gives CASSSTVYEQYF.

This rearrangement joins TRBV20-1 to TRBJ2-3, with D possibly called TRBD1 or TRBD2 (6 bases each). Trimming stripped 3 bases from V and 0 bases from J, with 13 bases between. The CDR3 is 15 amino acids. The germline V gene encodes CDR1 DFQATT and CDR2 SNEGSKA (reference sequence). This CDR3 is CSASWKGGSTDTQYF. The CDR3 DNA reads TGCAGTGCTAGTTGGAAGGGGGGAAGCACAGATACGCAGTATTTT.

The V call is TRBV7-2, the J call TRBJ1-4, with 9 bases matching TRBD1. The CDR3 has 16 amino acids. Germline assignment: CDR1 SGHTA and CDR2 FQGNSA. Trimming took 1 base from V and 2 from J; bases not matched to a gene: 2. The CDR3: CASSLDTGGTNEKLFF. The DNA of the CDR3 is TGTGCCAGCAGCTTAGATACAGGGGGCACTAATGAAAAACTGTTTTTT.